A single sample gave rise to the 2 T cell receptor beta chains below, sequenced in a study of T cell responses to AZD1222 COVID-19 vaccine. The data were produced by immunoSEQ multiplex PCR, yet TCRdb's version contains in-frame clones alone and is incomplete. Of 120,000 to 150,000 clones in the sample, 86% were seen once. The sequencing here drew on peripheral blood, taken 28 days after the second AZD1222 dose. These receptors all stem from an adult who received the AZD1222 COVID-19 vaccine.

This chain joins TRBV30 and TRBJ2-2; 12 nucleotides line up with TRBD2. From germline, CDR1 is GTSNPN and CDR2 SVGIG (reference sequence). With 6 bases clipped from V and 5 bases from J, the junction kept 4 bases outside the gene matches. The CDR3 contains 14 residues. CDR3 region: CACAGTSGTGELFF. In DNA, the CDR3 is TGTGCCTGTGCCGGGACTAGCGGGACCGGGGAGCTGTTTTTT.

CDR3 in DNA: TGTGCCAGCAGTTTATTTTTGGGTCCCACTGAAGCTTTCTTT. It specifies CASSLFLGPTEAFF. The rearrangement uses TRBV28 and TRBJ1-1, with no clear D. The CDR3 sequence is 14 residues long. Germline CDR1 and CDR2: MDHEN and SYDVKM. V lost 1 base to trimming and J lost 4 bases, with 10 bases between them.